This TCR beta chain was documented in a study of molecular identifiers for immune sequencing clone quantification. This CDR3 is 14 amino acids long. Trimming stripped 3 bases from V and 2 bases from J, with 8 bases between. The germline CDR1 and CDR2 sequences are MDHEN and SYDVKM. Libraries from naive CD8 cells were generated from 20,000 to 1,000,000 sorted cells (with 10%, 30% or 50% RNA). This clonotype was seen repeatedly, ten times or more. TCRdb called the PCR reads again in MiXCR, with one record for every CDR3 protein. The table lists about half a million distinct CDR3 sequences, over 20% of them singletons.

This receptor was identified in a human donor in good health. Some libraries in this study had Jurkat cell RNA spiked in. Sequencing input: naive CD8+ T cells from blood, with Jurkat cell RNA spiked in. The subset was: FACS-sorted CD8+CD4-CCR7+CD45RA+ naive T cells. The rearrangement joins TRBV28 to TRBJ2-1; unclear D gene. The CDR3 sequence is CASSFRGPYNEQFF. In DNA form, the CDR3 reads TGTGCCAGCAGTTTCCGTGGGCCCTACAATGAGCAGTTCTTC.